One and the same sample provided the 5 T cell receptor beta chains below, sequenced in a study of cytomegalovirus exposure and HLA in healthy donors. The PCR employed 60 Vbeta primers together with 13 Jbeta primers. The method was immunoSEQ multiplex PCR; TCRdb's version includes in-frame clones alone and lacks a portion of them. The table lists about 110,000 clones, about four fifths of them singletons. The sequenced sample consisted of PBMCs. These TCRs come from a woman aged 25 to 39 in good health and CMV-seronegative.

The CDR3 region has the DNA TGTGCCAGCAGACACATCGAACACGGGGAGCTGTTTTTT. Translating gives CASRHIEHGELFF. V gene TRBV7-2 combines with J gene TRBJ2-2; D gene unclear. Germline V gene sequence: CDR1 SGHTA, CDR2 FQGNSA. V dropped 6 bases and J dropped 7 bases, with 12 bases sitting between them. CDR3 length: 13 amino acids.

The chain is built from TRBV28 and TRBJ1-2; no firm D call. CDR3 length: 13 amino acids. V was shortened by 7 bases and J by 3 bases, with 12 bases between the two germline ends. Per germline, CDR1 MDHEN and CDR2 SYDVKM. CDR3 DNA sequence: TGTGCCAGCATGGTGGTGGGAGACTATGGCTACACCTTC. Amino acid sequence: CASMVVGDYGYTF.

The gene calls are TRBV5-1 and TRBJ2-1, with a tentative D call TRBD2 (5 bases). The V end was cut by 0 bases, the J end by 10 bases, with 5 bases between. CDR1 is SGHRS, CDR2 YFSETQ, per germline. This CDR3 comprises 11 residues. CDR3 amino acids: CASSLEREQFF. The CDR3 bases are TGCGCCAGCAGCTTGGAGCGGGAGCAGTTCTTC.

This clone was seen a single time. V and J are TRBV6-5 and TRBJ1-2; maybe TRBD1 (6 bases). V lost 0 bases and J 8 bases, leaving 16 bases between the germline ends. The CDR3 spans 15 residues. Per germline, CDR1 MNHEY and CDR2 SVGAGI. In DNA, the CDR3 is TGTGCCAGCAGTTACTCGGGATCAGGGGACGAGGGCTACACCTTC. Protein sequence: CASSYSGSGDEGYTF.

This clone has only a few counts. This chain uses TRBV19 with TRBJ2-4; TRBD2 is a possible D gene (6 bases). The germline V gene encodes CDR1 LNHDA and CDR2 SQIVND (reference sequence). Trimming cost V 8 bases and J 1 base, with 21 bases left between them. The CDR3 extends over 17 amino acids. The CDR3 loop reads CASQHSGGVTAKNIQYF. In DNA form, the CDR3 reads TGTGCCAGTCAGCATAGCGGCGGCGTCACCGCCAAAAACATTCAGTACTTC. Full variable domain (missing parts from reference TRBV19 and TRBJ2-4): DGGITQSPKYLFRKEGQNVTLSCEQNLNHDAMYWYRQDPGQGLRLIYYSQIVNDFQKGDIAEGYSVSREKKESFPLTVTSAQKNPTAFYLCASQHSGGVTAKNIQYFGAGTRLSVL.